This T cell receptor beta chain was recorded in a study of T cell responses to AZD1222 COVID-19 vaccine. Trimming pared 6 bases from V and 1 base from J, leaving 19 bases between. The CDR3 is 17 amino acids. Germline assignment: CDR1 SGHVS and CDR2 FQNEAQ. Assay used: immunoSEQ multiplex PCR; TCRdb lists only in-frame clones, some missing. The table has under 200,000 clones, approximately 91% seen once. Source: peripheral blood, taken on day 0 of AZD1222 vaccination. This receptor was identified in an adult in good health. This chain links TRBV7-8 with TRBJ2-1, with D possibly being TRBD2 (6 bases). CDR3 DNA: TGTGCCAGCAGAGCTATGGACGGACTAATTTCCTACAATGAGCAGTTCTTC. Its translation is CASRAMDGLISYNEQFF.